This T cell receptor beta chain appears in the sequencing data of a study of shared clonotypes between healthy human individuals. Study outcomes and limitations: Blood alone was sampled, and tissue repertoires likely differ. In having few donors, the study represented limited genetic and exposure-history diversity. Compared with memory subsets, naive subsets generally had larger estimated richness.

Of note for this clone: Its antigen is as yet unknown.

Germline V gene sequence: CDR1 SGHTA, CDR2 FQGTGA. CDR3 size: 15 residues. V was pared by 0 bases and J by 8 bases, with 4 bases of the junction left unmatched. Only in-frame clones appear in the TCRdb table, and some are missing; sequencing was by immunoSEQ multiplex PCR. The sample records 900,000 to 1,200,000 clones, around 78% being singletons. The chain employs TRBV7-3 and TRBJ1-1; 12 bases fit TRBD1. The sequenced sample consisted of memory CD4+ T cells from PBMCs. Specified subset: CD45RA-negative fraction. This receptor was obtained from a man between 18 and 29 years old in good health. Some clones in this sample may be carry-over from other donors' samples. CDR3 DNA sequence: TGTGCCAGCAGCTTAACCGGGACAGGGGGCTCAGAAGCTTTCTTT. Translated, it gives CASSLTGTGGSEAFF.